This paragraph covers one TCR beta chain sequence. Antigen specificity is unknown. Other DNA sequences of this sample code for an identical CDR3. The data were produced by immunoSEQ multiplex PCR, yet TCRdb's version contains in-frame clones alone and is incomplete. The sample includes 45,000 to 50,000 clones, about 78% of them seen just once. The data belong to a study of PD-1 blockade in classical Hodgkin lymphoma. V dropped 6 bases and J dropped 2; count of bases not matched to a gene: 5. CDR1 is SNHLY, CDR2 FYNNEI, per germline. There are 14 residues in the CDR3. Relapse after autologous stem cell transplantation occurred in every patient, and brentuximab vedotin exposure varied. Findings and limits, study-wide: Complete responders entered with baseline diversity on par with newly diagnosed patients, the results showed.

The material sequenced was peripheral blood mononuclear cells (PBMCs), taken before the second cycle of nivolumab. The chain links TRBV2 to TRBJ2-7, with TRBD1 matching 9 bases. The TCR was taken from a human donor with classical Hodgkin lymphoma. As DNA, the CDR3 is TGTGCCAGCAGAAGACAGGGGGACCCCTACGAGCAGTACTTC. This translates into CASRRQGDPYEQYF.